This T cell receptor (beta chain) comes out of a study of blood T cells in healthy people across ages. A remark on this clonotype: Antigen: not known. The conserved final phenylalanine or tryptophan is absent from the CDR3, which likely points to a read error.

Points from the study as a whole: Unknown CMV status may confound age-related changes in expanded clones.

A second 7 to 11 cycle PCR used barcoded and J-beta primers. One entry per CDR3 protein, called by TCRdb with MiXCR from the 5' RACE reads. The sample includes about 640,000 distinct CDR3 sequences, about 54% of them seen just once. The CDR3 runs 15 residues. Germline CDR1 is MGHRA and CDR2 is YSYEKL. The ends lost 0 bases at V and 4 bases at J; junction bases unmatched: 1. The receptor comes from a man aged 60-69 years in good health. The sequencing sample was made of blood. V is TRBV4-1 and J is TRBJ2-1; TRBD2 aligns across 9 bases. CDR3 bases: TGCGCCAGCAGCCAAGATAGCGGGGGTTACAATGAGCAGTTCGTC. This sequence encodes CASSQDSGGYNEQFV.